Listed below are T cell receptor beta chains from one sample, sequenced in a study of CD8 T cells in ankylosing spondylitis. TCRdb reanalysed the 5' RACE reads using MiXCR and keeps one entry per CDR3 protein. The table has fewer than 550,000 distinct CDR3 sequences, approximately 5% seen once. The source material was blood, either unsorted or a sorted T cell fraction (not recorded which). The receptor source for this set is a male donor with ankylosing spondylitis. Each CDR3 is given with its conserved first and last residue. The D gene is left open where the match is weak. Some rows have no size entry. The others give once, few or many, or a class for an expanded clone.

clone size	V gene	J gene	D gene	CDR3 protein	CDR3 DNA
many	TRBV12-3/TRBV12-4	TRBJ2-5	TRBD2	CASSARLAGGYQETQYF	TGTGCCAGCAGTGCACGACTAGCGGGAGGGTACCAAGAGACCCAGTACTTC
many	TRBV10-3	TRBJ1-2	.	CAISESRGRVAGIDGYTF	TGTGCCATCAGTGAGTCGAGGGGCAGGGTAGCTGGAATTGATGGCTACACCTTC
many	TRBV20-1	TRBJ2-7	.	CSAGALLEQYF	TGCAGTGCTGGAGCCCTACTCGAGCAGTACTTC
many	TRBV7-9	TRBJ1-2	TRBD1	CASSFHRGGGGYTF	TGTGCCAGCAGCTTTCACAGGGGTGGGGGCGGCTACACCTTC
many	TRBV12-3/TRBV12-4	TRBJ1-2	.	CASSRGGKNYGYTF	TGTGCCAGCAGCCGGGGTGGGAAAAACTATGGCTACACCTTC
many	TRBV10-3	TRBJ2-4	.	CAISESAGTNIQYF	TGTGCCATCAGTGAGTCGGCAGGGACGAACATTCAGTACTTC
many	TRBV7-2	TRBJ2-7	.	CASSFGSGSYEQYF	TGTGCCAGCAGCTTCGGTAGCGGCTCCTACGAGCAGTACTTC
many	TRBV7-8	TRBJ1-1	.	CASSSRRVGTEAFF	TGTGCCAGCAGCTCCAGAAGGGTGGGCACTGAAGCTTTCTTT
few	TRBV28	TRBJ1-5	.	CASSYADGGVVPQHF	TGTGCCAGCAGTTACGCGGACGGTGGTGTAGTGCCCCAGCATTTT
many	TRBV6-2/TRBV6-3	TRBJ2-1	TRBD1	CASSYRTGAYNEQFF	TGTGCCAGCAGTTACCGGACAGGAGCCTACAATGAGCAGTTCTTC
many	TRBV7-9	TRBJ1-1	.	CASSFGRLEAFF	TGTGCCAGCAGCTTTGGACGGCTTGAAGCTTTCTTT
.	TRBV7-2	TRBJ1-1	.	CASSLQGWTEAFF	TGTGCCAGCAGCTTACAGGGTTGGACTGAAGCTTTCTTT
few	TRBV5-1	TRBJ2-5	TRBD2	CASSLVAGAGGETQYF	TGCGCCAGCAGCTTGGTCGCTGGCGCGGGAGGAGAGACCCAGTACTTC
many	TRBV15	TRBJ2-4	.	CATSRREKNIQYF	TGTGCCACCAGCAGGAGGGAGAAAAACATTCAGTACTTC
many	TRBV10-3	TRBJ2-3	.	CAISESSFGDTQYF	TGTGCCATCAGTGAGTCGAGTTTTGGGGATACGCAGTATTTT
few	TRBV5-1	TRBJ2-1	TRBD1	CASSLASGGPYNEQFF	TGCGCCAGCAGCTTGGCCTCAGGGGGCCCCTACAATGAGCAGTTCTTC
many	TRBV5-1	TRBJ2-7	.	CASSPGLLGEQYF	TGCGCCAGCAGCCCGGGATTGTTAGGCGAGCAGTACTTC
many	TRBV7-9	TRBJ2-2	.	CASSLWLQKNTGELFF	TGTGCCAGCAGCTTATGGTTACAGAAAAACACCGGGGAGCTGTTTTTT
many	TRBV7-2	TRBJ1-5	TRBD1	CASSARGDNQPQHF	TGTGCCAGCAGCGCCAGGGGGGACAATCAGCCCCAGCATTTT
many	TRBV5-6	TRBJ2-1	TRBD1	CASSADRGPGHEQFF	TGTGCCAGCAGCGCGGACAGGGGACCCGGCCATGAGCAGTTCTTC
many	TRBV4-3	TRBJ2-7	.	CASSQDSRGEQYF	TGCGCCAGCAGCCAAGACAGCAGGGGTGAGCAGTACTTC
many	TRBV5-1	TRBJ2-5	TRBD1	CASSRDSEKETQYF	TGCGCCAGCAGCAGGGACAGTGAGAAAGAGACCCAGTACTTC
many	TRBV29-1	TRBJ2-5	.	CSVVDFFQETQYF	TGCAGCGTTGTCGACTTCTTCCAAGAGACCCAGTACTTC
many	TRBV5-1	TRBJ2-1	TRBD2	CASSRTSGSLNEQFF	TGCGCCAGCAGCCGGACTAGCGGGAGTCTGAATGAGCAGTTCTTC
many	TRBV7-2	TRBJ1-2	.	CASSSSAGSTYGYTF	TGTGCCAGCAGCTCGTCCGCGGGGTCAACTTATGGCTACACCTTC
many	TRBV5-1	TRBJ2-3	.	CASSLVQDTDTQYF	TGCGCCAGCAGCTTGGTCCAGGACACAGATACGCAGTATTTT
many	TRBV7-8	TRBJ2-2	.	CASLARRVDTGELFF	TGTGCCAGCCTAGCGCGGAGGGTAGACACCGGGGAGCTGTTTTTT
.	TRBV7-9	TRBJ2-2	.	CASSPPGPGVTGELFF	TGTGCCAGCAGCCCCCCAGGCCCGGGGGTCACCGGGGAGCTGTTTTTT
many	TRBV4-3	TRBJ1-1	.	CASSQGVLMNTEAFF	TGCGCCAGCAGCCAAGGTGTACTAATGAACACTGAAGCTTTCTTT
few	TRBV6-2/TRBV6-3	TRBJ2-1	.	CASSTRLPQDEQFF	TGTGCCAGCAGCACACGACTACCCCAGGATGAGCAGTTCTTC
many	TRBV7-9	TRBJ2-6	.	CASSFGQFPGANVLTF	TGTGCCAGCAGCTTCGGACAGTTCCCTGGGGCCAACGTCCTGACTTTC